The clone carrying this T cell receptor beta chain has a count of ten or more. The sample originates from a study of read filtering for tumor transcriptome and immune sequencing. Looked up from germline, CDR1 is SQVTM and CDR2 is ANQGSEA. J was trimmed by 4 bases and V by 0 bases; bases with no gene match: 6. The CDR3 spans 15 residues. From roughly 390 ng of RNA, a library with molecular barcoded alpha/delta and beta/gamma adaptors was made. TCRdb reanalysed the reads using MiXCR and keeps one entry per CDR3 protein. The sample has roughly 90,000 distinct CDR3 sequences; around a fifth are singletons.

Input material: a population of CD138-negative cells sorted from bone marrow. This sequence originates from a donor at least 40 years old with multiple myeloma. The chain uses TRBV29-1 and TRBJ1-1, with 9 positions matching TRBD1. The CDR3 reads CSVEEGTGWITEAFF. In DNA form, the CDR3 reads TGCAGCGTTGAAGAGGGGACAGGGTGGATCACTGAAGCTTTCTTT.